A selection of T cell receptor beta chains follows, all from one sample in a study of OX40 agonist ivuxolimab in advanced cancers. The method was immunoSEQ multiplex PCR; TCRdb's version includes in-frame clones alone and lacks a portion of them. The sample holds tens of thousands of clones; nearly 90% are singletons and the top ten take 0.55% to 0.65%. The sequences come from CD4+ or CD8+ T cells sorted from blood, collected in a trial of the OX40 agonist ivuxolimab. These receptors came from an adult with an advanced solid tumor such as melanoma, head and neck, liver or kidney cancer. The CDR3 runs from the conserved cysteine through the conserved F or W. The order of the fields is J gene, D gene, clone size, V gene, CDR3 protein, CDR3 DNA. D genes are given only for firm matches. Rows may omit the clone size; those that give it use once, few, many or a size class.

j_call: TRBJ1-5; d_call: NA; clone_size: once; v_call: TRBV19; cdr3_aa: CASSPLHSNQPQHF; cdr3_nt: TGTGCCAGTAGTCCCTTACATAGCAATCAGCCCCAGCATTTT
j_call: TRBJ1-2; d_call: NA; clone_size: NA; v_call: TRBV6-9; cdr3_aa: CASSYRQGSGYTF; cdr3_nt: TGTGCCAGCAGTTACCGGCAGGGAAGCGGCTACACCTTC
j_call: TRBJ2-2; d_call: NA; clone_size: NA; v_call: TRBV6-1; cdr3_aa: CASSPQPGVTGELFF; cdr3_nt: TGTGCCAGCAGTCCTCAGCCGGGGGTTACCGGGGAGCTGTTTTTT
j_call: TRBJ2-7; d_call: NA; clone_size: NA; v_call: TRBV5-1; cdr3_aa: CASSFDMGPQYF; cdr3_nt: TGCGCCAGCAGCTTCGACATGGGACCGCAGTACTTC
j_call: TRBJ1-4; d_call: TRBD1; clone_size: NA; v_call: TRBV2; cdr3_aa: CASSGRGHEKLFF; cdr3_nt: TGTGCCAGCAGTGGGAGGGGGCACGAAAAACTGTTTTTT
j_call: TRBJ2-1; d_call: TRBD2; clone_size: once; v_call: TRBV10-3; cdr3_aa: CAISKSLVGGLAANRGLNEQFF; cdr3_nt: TGTGCCATCAGTAAAAGCCTAGTTGGGGGACTAGCGGCAAACAGAGGGCTCAATGAGCAGTTCTTC
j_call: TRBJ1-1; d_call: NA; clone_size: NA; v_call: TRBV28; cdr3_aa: CASSSGGTEAFF; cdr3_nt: TGTGCCAGCAGTTCCGGGGGAACTGAAGCTTTCTTT
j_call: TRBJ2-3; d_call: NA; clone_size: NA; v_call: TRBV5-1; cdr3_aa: CASSLVSDPPDTQYF; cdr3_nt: TGCGCCAGCAGCTTGGTCAGCGACCCTCCAGATACGCAGTATTTT
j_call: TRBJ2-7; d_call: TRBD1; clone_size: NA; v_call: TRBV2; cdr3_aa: CASRRQGYYEQYF; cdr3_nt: TGTGCCAGCAGACGACAGGGGTACTACGAGCAGTACTTC
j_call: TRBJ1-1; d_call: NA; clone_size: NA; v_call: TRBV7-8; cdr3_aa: CASSLARAGTEAFF; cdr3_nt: TGTGCCAGCAGCTTGGCCAGGGCGGGCACTGAAGCTTTCTTT
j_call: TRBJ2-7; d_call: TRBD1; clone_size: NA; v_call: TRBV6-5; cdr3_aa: CASRRTGTESYEQYF; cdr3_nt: TGTGCCAGCAGAAGAACCGGGACAGAGTCCTACGAGCAGTACTTC
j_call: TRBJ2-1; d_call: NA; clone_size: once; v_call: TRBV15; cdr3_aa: CATSPETSGRFF; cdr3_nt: TGTGCCACCAGCCCAGAGACCTCCGGTCGGTTCTTC
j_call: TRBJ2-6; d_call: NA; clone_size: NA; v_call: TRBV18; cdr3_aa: CASSPRESGANVLTF; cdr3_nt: TGTGCCAGCTCACCACGGGAGTCTGGGGCCAACGTCCTGACTTTC
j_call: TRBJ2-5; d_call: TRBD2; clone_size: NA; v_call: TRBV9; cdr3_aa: CASSVSFSGLAGVETQYF; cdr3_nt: TGTGCCAGCAGCGTAAGTTTTTCGGGACTAGCGGGAGTTGAGACCCAGTACTTC
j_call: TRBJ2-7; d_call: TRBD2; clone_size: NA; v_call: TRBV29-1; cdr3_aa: CSAQEGSGRVYEQYF; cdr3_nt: TGCAGCGCCCAGGAGGGTAGCGGGAGAGTTTACGAGCAGTACTTC
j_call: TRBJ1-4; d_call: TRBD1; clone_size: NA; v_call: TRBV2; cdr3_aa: CASSGIQPGQGDEKLFF; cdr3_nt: TGTGCCAGCAGTGGTATACAGCCGGGACAGGGGGATGAAAAACTGTTTTTT
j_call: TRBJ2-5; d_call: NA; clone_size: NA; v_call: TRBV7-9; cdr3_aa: CASSLGLLQETQYF; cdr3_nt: TGTGCCAGCAGCTTGGGTTTACTTCAAGAGACCCAGTACTTC
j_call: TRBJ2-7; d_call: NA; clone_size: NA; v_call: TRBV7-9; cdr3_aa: CASSLVVGTTSSYEQYF; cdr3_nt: TGTGCCAGCAGCTTAGTCGTGGGGACAACCAGCTCCTACGAGCAGTACTTC
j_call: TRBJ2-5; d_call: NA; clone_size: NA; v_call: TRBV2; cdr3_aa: CASSRDYQETQYF; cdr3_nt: TGTGCCAGCAGTCGGGACTACCAAGAGACCCAGTACTTC
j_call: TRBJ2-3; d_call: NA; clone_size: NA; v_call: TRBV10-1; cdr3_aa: CAHTEGWQSLVDTQYF; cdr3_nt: TGCGCCCATACAGAGGGTTGGCAGTCTTTAGTGGATACGCAGTATTTT
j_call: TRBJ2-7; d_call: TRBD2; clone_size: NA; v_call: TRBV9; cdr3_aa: CASSRGVGGGMDYEQYF; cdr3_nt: TGTGCCAGCAGCAGGGGCGTAGGCGGGGGGATGGACTACGAGCAGTACTTC
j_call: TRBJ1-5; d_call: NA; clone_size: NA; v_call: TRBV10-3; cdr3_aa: CAISALGEQPQHF; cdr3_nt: TGTGCCATCAGTGCTTTGGGGGAACAGCCCCAGCATTTT
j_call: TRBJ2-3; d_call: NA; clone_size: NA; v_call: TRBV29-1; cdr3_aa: CSPRAISTDTQYF; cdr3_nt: TGCAGCCCGCGAGCTATTAGCACAGATACGCAGTATTTT
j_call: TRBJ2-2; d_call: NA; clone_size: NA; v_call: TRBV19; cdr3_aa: CASSATNTGELFF; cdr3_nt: TGTGCCAGTAGTGCAACGAACACCGGGGAGCTGTTTTTT
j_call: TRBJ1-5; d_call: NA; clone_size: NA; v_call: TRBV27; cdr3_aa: CASRPTGPTSMPQHF; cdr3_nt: TGTGCCAGCAGACCTACAGGGCCCACTTCTATGCCCCAGCATTTT
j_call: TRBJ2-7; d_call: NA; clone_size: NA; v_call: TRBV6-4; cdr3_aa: CATCLSTSNYEQYF; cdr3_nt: TGTGCCACCTGCCTGAGCACTTCCAACTACGAGCAGTACTTC
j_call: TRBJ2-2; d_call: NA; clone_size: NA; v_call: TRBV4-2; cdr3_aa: CASSPRGASNRGELFF; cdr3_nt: TGTGCCAGCAGCCCTCGGGGGGCGAGTAATAGAGGGGAGCTGTTTTTT
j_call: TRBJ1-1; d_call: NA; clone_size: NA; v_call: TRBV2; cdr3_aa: CASTFAGAVGTEAFF; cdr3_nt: TGTGCCAGCACCTTTGCTGGGGCGGTGGGGACTGAAGCTTTCTTT
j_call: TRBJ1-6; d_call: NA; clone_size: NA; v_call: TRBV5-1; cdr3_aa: CASSMGAEPNSPLHF; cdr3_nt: TGCGCCAGCAGCATGGGGGCGGAACCAAATTCACCCCTCCACTTT
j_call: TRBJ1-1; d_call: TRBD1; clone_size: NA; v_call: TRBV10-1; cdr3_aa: CASSNSFGTGNTEAFF; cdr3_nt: TGCGCCAGCAGCAATTCTTTCGGGACAGGGAACACTGAAGCTTTCTTT
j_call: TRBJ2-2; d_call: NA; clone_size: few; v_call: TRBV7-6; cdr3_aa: CASSSWTVNTGELFF; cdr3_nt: TGTGCCAGCAGCTCCTGGACGGTAAACACCGGGGAGCTGTTTTTT
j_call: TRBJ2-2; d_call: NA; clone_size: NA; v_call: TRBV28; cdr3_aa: CASCLDTGELFF; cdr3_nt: TGTGCCAGCTGTTTGGACACCGGGGAGCTGTTTTTT
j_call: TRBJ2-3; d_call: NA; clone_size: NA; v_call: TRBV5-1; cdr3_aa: CASSLADTQYF; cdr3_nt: TGCGCCAGCAGCTTGGCCGATACGCAGTATTTT
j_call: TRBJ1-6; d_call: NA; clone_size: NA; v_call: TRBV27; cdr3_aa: CASSLTYNSPLHF; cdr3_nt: TGTGCCAGCAGTTTAACCTATAATTCACCCCTCCACTTT
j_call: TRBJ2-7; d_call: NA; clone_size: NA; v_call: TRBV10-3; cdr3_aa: CAISERGYEQYF; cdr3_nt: TGTGCCATCAGTGAGAGGGGCTACGAGCAGTACTTC
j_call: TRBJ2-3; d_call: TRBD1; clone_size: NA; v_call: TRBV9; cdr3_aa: CASSFRQGGTDTQYF; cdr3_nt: TGTGCCAGCAGCTTTAGACAGGGTGGGACAGATACGCAGTATTTT
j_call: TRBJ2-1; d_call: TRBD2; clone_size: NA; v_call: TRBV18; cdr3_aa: CASSPGLGSYNEQFF; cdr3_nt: TGTGCCAGCTCACCGGGACTAGGGAGCTACAATGAGCAGTTCTTC
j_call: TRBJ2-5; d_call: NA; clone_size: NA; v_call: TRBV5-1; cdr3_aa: CASSLLTGLSETQYF; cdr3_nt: TGCGCCAGCAGCTTGCTAACGGGCCTCTCGGAGACCCAGTACTTC
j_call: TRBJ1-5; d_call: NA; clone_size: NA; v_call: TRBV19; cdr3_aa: CASSLGRGQPQHF; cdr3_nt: TGTGCCAGTAGTCTAGGTCGAGGTCAGCCCCAGCATTTT
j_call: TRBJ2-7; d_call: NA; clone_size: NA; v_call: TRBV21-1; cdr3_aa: CASSKDSGSYEQYF; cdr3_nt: TGTGCCAGCAGCAAAGATAGCGGGAGCTACGAGCAGTACTTC
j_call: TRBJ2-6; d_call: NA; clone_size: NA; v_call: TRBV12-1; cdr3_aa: CASSTRCPSGANVLTF; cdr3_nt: TGTGCCAGCAGCACCCGATGCCCCTCTGGGGCCAACGTCCTGACTTTC
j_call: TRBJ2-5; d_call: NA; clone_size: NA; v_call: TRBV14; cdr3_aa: CANHRGETQYF; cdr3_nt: TGTGCCAACCATAGGGGGGAGACCCAGTACTTC
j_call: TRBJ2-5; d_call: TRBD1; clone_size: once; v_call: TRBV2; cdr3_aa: CASTRDRAYQETQYF; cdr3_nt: TGTGCCAGCACCCGAGACAGGGCGTACCAAGAGACCCAGTACTTC
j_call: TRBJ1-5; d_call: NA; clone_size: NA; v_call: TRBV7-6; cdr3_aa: CASSPTTGYPNQPQHF; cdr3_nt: TGTGCCAGCAGTCCAACTACAGGGTACCCGAATCAGCCCCAGCATTTT
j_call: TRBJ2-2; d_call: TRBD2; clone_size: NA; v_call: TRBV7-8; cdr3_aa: CASSFLSSGKAWTGELFF; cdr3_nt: TGTGCCAGCAGCTTCCTATCTAGCGGGAAGGCGTGGACCGGGGAGCTGTTTTTT
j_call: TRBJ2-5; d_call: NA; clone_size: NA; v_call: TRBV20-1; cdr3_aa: CSATIQETQYF; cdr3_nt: TGCAGTGCCACCATACAAGAGACCCAGTACTTC
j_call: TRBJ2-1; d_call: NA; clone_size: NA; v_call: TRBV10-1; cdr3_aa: CASSVLNNEQFF; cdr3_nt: TGCGCCAGCAGTGTACTTAACAATGAGCAGTTCTTC
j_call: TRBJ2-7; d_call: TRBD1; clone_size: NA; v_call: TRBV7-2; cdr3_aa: CASRTDREYEQYF; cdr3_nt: TGTGCCAGCAGAACCGACAGGGAGTACGAGCAGTACTTC
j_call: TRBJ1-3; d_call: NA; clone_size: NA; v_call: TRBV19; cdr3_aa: CASTPGGNTIYF; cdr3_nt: TGTGCCAGTACTCCCGGAGGAAACACCATATATTTT
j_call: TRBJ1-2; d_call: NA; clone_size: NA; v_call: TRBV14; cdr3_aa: CASSQLGRGAGYTF; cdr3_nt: TGTGCCAGCAGCCAATTGGGCAGGGGAGCTGGCTACACCTTC
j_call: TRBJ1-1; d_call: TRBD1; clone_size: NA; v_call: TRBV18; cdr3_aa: CASSQDRGNTEAFF; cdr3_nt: TGTGCCAGCTCACAAGACAGGGGGAACACTGAAGCTTTCTTT
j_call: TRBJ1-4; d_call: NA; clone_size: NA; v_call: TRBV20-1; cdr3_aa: CSASAGPKLFF; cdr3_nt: TGCAGTGCTAGCGCTGGGCCAAAACTGTTTTTT